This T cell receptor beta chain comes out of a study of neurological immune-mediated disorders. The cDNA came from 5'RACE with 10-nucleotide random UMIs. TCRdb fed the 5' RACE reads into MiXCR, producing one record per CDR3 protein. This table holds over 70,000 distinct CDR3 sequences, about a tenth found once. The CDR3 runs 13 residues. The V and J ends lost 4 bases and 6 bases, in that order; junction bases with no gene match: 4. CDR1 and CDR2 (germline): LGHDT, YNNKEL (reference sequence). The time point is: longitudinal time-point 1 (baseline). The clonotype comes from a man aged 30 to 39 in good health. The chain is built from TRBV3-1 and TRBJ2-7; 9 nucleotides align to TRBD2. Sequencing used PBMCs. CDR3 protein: CASSPEAGGEQYF. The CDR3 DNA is TGTGCCAGCAGCCCAGAAGCGGGAGGCGAGCAGTACTTC.